These 9 T cell receptor beta chains share one sample of origin, sequenced in a study of CXCR3-negative and CXCR3-positive naive CD8 T cells. Libraries of TRB cDNA were made by 5' RACE and carried UMIs. TCRdb re-called the 5' RACE reads; every CDR3 protein appears as one record, without DNA. The sample includes roughly 39,000 distinct CDR3 sequences. The sample consisted of memory CD8+ T cells from blood. Source of these receptors: a human donor in good health. Some clones in this sample may be carry-over from other donors' samples.

The V call is TRBV27, the J call TRBJ2-7; the D call of TRBD1 rests on TCRdb alone, since no DNA is present to check it. CDR3 length equals 16 residues. Germline V gene sequence: CDR1 MNHEY, CDR2 SMNVEV (reference sequence). The CDR3 here is CASTQSRAGFGYEQYF.

CDR3 region: CASSSAGYTGELFF. This chain connects TRBV7-2 to TRBJ2-2. In germline, CDR1 is SGHTA, CDR2 FQGNSA. This CDR3 region has 14 residues.

The genes are TRBV6-2 or TRBV6-3 and TRBJ2-3. The V gene's germline CDR1 is MNHEY and CDR2 SVGEGT. The CDR3 is made up of 13 amino acids. The CDR3 reads CASSYPGTDTQYF.

This chain links TRBV28 with TRBJ1-4; without DNA, the TCRdb call of TRBD1 cannot be checked. The CDR3 has 14 residues. CDR1 and CDR2 from the germline V gene are MDHEN and SYDVKM. The CDR3 loop is CASRDGVRHEKLFF.

The chain couples TRBV29-1 to TRBJ2-2; TCRdb picks TRBD1, but there is no DNA to check that call. The CDR3 extends over 15 amino acids. Germline CDR1 is SQVTM and CDR2 is ANQGSEA. CDR3 sequence: CSVESQGVNTGELFF.

V and J are TRBV28 and TRBJ2-3. The germline V gene encodes CDR1 MDHEN and CDR2 SYDVKM. This CDR3 is built from 16 residues. CDR3 sequence reads: CASSPSTDSNTDTQYF.

The rearrangement joins TRBV28 to TRBJ2-1; lacking DNA, the TRBD2 call made by TCRdb goes unchecked. The CDR3 extends over 15 amino acids. Germline lookup yields CDR1 MDHEN and CDR2 SYDVKM. CDR3 loop: CASGATSGSVNEQFF.

The chain recombines TRBV9 with TRBJ1-5; TCRdb indicates TRBD1, and absent DNA this call remains unverified. The length of the CDR3 is 15 residues. The germline V gene encodes CDR1 SGDLS and CDR2 YYNGEE. The CDR3 reads CASSERGFSNQPQHF. Complete variable domain (other parts from reference TRBV9 and TRBJ1-5): DSGVTQTPKHLITATGQRVTLRCSPRSGDLSVYWYQQSLDQGLQFLIQYYNGEERAKGNILERFSAQQFPDLHSELNLSSLELGDSALYFCASSERGFSNQPQHFGDGTRLSIL.

By frequency, this clonotype registers medium-sized. The chain employs TRBV10-1 and TRBJ2-7. Germline CDR1 is WNHNN and CDR2 is SYGVQD (reference sequence). The CDR3 loop spans 12 amino acids. CDR3 loop: CASSEDTYEQYF.